This T cell receptor beta chain was documented in a study of T cells after yellow fever vaccination. Germline CDR1 is LGHNA and CDR2 is YSLEER. This CDR3 region has 13 residues. V lost 0 bases, J lost 4 bases, and 4 bases lay in between. Concerning this clonotype itself: The antigen is undetermined.

By 5'RACE template switching, TCR cDNA was produced, with a universal primer site and UMIs added in the process. Each CDR3 protein is one row after TCRdb ran MiXCR on the 5' RACE reads. Counted here are over 150,000 distinct CDR3 sequences, about 6.2% occurring once; the ten biggest clones make up less than 3.5%. Findings and limits, study-wide: Peaking on day 5 versus 15, the secondary response was faster but weaker. Clonotypes appearing in both CD4 and CD8 compartments existed, and their share was small. Subsequent to the booster, the majority of primary-vaccination clones reappeared (96% CD4, about 90% CD8).

This receptor was obtained from a man between 18 and 29 years old who received the YFV17D yellow fever vaccine. The V gene is TRBV4-3, the J gene TRBJ2-1; D unclear. Sequences were derived from CD4+ T cells sorted from PBMCs, sampled on the day of the first yellow fever vaccination. CDR3 DNA: TGCGCCAGCAGCCAAGACGAGTACAATGAGCAGTTCTTC. Amino acid sequence: CASSQDEYNEQFF.